This T cell receptor (beta chain) is from a study of cytotoxic CD8 clonotypes in ibrutinib-treated CLL. Study-wide findings and caveats: For progressing versus sustained-remission patients, sampling times were not the same. Clonality was higher at ibrutinib response and returned toward baseline at progression. Private clonotypes, not public ones, expanded at ibrutinib response.

TCRdb's copy holds only in-frame clones and misses some; the assay was immunoSEQ multiplex PCR. The data show roughly 180,000 clones, under 85% seen once. The CDR3 loop spans 18 amino acids. Germline CDR1 is KGHSH and CDR2 is LQKENI. The trim removed 1 base at V and 0 bases at J, leaving 2 bases unmatched. Regarding this clone: No antigen is known for it.

The sequence derives from a human donor with chronic lymphocytic leukemia. The chain uses TRBV18 and TRBJ2-2, with TRBD2 matching 13 bases. The source was PBMCs, collected after 24 months of ibrutinib treatment. The CDR3 bases are TGTGCCAGCTCACCACTGGGGACTAGCGGGACGAACACCGGGGAGCTGTTTTTT. Translated, it gives CASSPLGTSGTNTGELFF.